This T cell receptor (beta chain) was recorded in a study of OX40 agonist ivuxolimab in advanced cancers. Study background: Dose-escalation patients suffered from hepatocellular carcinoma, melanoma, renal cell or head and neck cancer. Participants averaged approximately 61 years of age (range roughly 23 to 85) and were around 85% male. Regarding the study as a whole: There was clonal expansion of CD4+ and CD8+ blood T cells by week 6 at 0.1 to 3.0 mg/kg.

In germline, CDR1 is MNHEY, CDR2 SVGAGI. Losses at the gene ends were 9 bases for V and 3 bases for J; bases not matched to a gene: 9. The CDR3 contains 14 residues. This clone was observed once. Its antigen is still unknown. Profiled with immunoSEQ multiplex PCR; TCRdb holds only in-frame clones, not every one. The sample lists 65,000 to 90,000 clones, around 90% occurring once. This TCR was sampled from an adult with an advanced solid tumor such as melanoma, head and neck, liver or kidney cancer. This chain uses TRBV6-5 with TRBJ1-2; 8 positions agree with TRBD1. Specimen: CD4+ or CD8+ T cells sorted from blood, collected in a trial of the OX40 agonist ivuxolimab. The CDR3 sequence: CASRISGGDYGYTF. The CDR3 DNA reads TGTGCCAGTCGTATTTCAGGGGGCGACTATGGCTACACCTTC.